Listed here are 15 T cell receptor beta chains from one sample, sequenced in a study of T cell responses to AZD1222 COVID-19 vaccine. Clones were sequenced by immunoSEQ multiplex PCR, and TCRdb holds only the in-frame ones, with some missing. The sample contains 85,000 to 130,000 clones, 70% to 90% of which appear only once. Sequences were derived from peripheral blood, sampled on day 0 of AZD1222 vaccination. Every receptor here comes from an adult in good health.

The V call is TRBV3-1 (or the pseudogene TRBV3-2), the J call TRBJ1-2, with TRBD1 matching 9 bases. Germline V CDR1 and CDR2: LGHDT, YNNKEL (reference sequence). The CDR3 totals 15 residues. V trimming: 3 bases; J trimming: 2 bases; junction bases outside the gene matches: 4. CDR3 sequence reads: CASSQGQGLNYGYTF. The CDR3 DNA sequence: TGTGCCAGCAGCCAGGGACAGGGATTGAACTATGGCTACACCTTC.

The genes are TRBV11-2 and TRBJ2-1, with D possibly matching TRBD2 (6 bases). The CDR3 consists of 14 residues. Germline V gene lookup returns CDR1 SGHAT and CDR2 FQNNGV. With 3 bases removed from V and 6 bases from J, the gap between germline ends came to 12 bases. The CDR3 nucleotides read TGTGCCAGCAGCTTTCACGGACTAAGCAATGAGCAGTTCTTC. As protein: CASSFHGLSNEQFF. The whole variable domain, remainder taken from reference TRBV11-2 and TRBJ2-1, is EAGVAQSPRYKIIEKRQSVAFWCNPISGHATLYWYQQILGQGPKLLIQFQNNGVVDDSQLPKDRFSAERLKGVDSTLKIQPAKLEDSAVYLCASSFHGLSNEQFFGPGTRLTVL.

This sequence joins TRBV9 and TRBJ2-5; D could derive from TRBD1 or TRBD2 (6 bases each). CDR3 length: 14 amino acids. V was trimmed by 0 bases and J by 5 bases, leaving 11 bases between them. Germline V gene lookup returns CDR1 SGDLS and CDR2 YYNGEE. The CDR3 DNA reads TGTGCCAGCAGCGTAGCTGGGGGGCAGGAGACCCAGTACTTC. Residues: CASSVAGGQETQYF.

This rearrangement joins TRBV27 to TRBJ1-2; the D is unclear. Germline-derived CDR1 and CDR2 are MNHEY and SMNVEV (reference sequence). V was pared by 0 bases and J by 8 bases, with 13 bases between. The CDR3 has 14 residues. CDR3 amino acids: CASSLSQAVVGYTF. CDR3 coding DNA: TGTGCCAGCAGTTTATCTCAGGCGGTAGTCGGCTACACCTTC.

This chain links TRBV29-1 with TRBJ1-1, with D possibly TRBD1 on 6 matching bases. Per germline, CDR1 SQVTM and CDR2 ANQGSEA. Trimming left V 3 bases short and J 7 bases short, with 9 bases between. The CDR3 extends over 11 amino acids. In DNA form, the CDR3 reads TGCAGCGTTGATAAGGACAGTGAAGCTTTCTTT. Amino acid sequence: CSVDKDSEAFF.

V and J are TRBV7-9 and TRBJ1-4; D might be TRBD1 (6 bases). V gave up 5 bases and J gave up 6 bases, with 10 bases separating them. The CDR3 runs to 13 residues. Per germline, CDR1 SEHNR and CDR2 FQNEAQ (reference sequence). CDR3 nucleotides: TGTGCCAGCAGCCCGGGGGGCCATGAAAAACTGTTTTTT. This gives the protein CASSPGGHEKLFF.

The V gene is TRBV19, the J gene TRBJ1-1, with no clear D. V shed 3 bases and J shed 6 bases, with 14 bases lying between them. Germline V gene data show CDR1 as LNHDA and CDR2 as SQIVND (reference sequence). This CDR3 comprises 14 residues. This CDR3 reads CASSIGFSSAEAFF. DNA of the CDR3: TGTGCCAGTAGTATTGGGTTCTCATCCGCTGAAGCTTTCTTT.

The chain combines TRBV11-2 with TRBJ1-2; D remains ambiguous. With 3 bases removed from V and 3 bases from J, the gap between germline ends came to 17 bases. The germline V gene encodes CDR1 SGHAT and CDR2 FQNNGV. CDR3 length equals 16 residues. The CDR3 reads CASSFAGRAGDYGYTF. Here the CDR3 DNA reads TGTGCCAGCAGCTTCGCTGGTCGGGCCGGCGACTATGGCTACACCTTC.

The rearrangement joins TRBV6-5 to TRBJ1-1; 9 bases line up with TRBD1. From germline, CDR1 is MNHEY and CDR2 SVGAGI. V lost 0 bases, J lost 7 bases, and 6 bases stayed unmatched. This CDR3 has 15 amino acids. The CDR3 DNA reads as TGTGCCAGCAGTTACTCGATACAGGGGGCGGGTGAAGCTTTCTTT. Translated: CASSYSIQGAGEAFF.

The chain is built from TRBV6-5 and TRBJ1-5; D uncertain. CDR3 length: 11 residues. The V end was cut by 7 bases, the J end by 5 bases, with 6 bases between. The germline V gene has CDR1 MNHEY and CDR2 SVGAGI. CDR3 in amino acids: CASTQDQPQHF. CDR3 coding DNA: TGTGCCAGCACCCAGGATCAGCCCCAGCATTTT.

This chain connects TRBV10-3 to TRBJ1-1; 8 nucleotides align to TRBD1. The CDR3 length is 13 residues. Germline trimming cut 8 bases from V and 6 bases from J; bases unmatched to any gene: 8. Germline V gene lookup returns CDR1 ENHRY and CDR2 SYGVKD. The CDR3, as DNA: TGTGCCATCGGCGTACAGGGGGTAGCTGAAGCTTTCTTT. Its translation is CAIGVQGVAEAFF.

This chain uses TRBV7-2 with TRBJ2-2; possibly TRBD1 or TRBD2 for D (6 bases each). The germline gives CDR1 SGHTA, CDR2 FQGNSA. The CDR3 sequence is 17 residues long. V was shortened by 1 base and J by 4 bases, with 16 bases between the two germline ends. CDR3 amino acids: CASSLGIPGAGTGELFF. CDR3 bases: TGTGCCAGCAGCTTAGGAATTCCGGGGGCAGGCACCGGGGAGCTGTTTTTT.

The chain carries TRBV11-3 and TRBJ1-1, with no clear D. V lost 1 base and J lost 3, with 9 bases in between. Germline V gene sequence: CDR1 SGHNT, CDR2 YENEEA. The CDR3 is 14 residues long. Here the CDR3 reads CASSLAHSDTEAFF. The DNA of the CDR3 is TGTGCCAGCAGCTTAGCCCACAGTGACACTGAAGCTTTCTTT. Together with reference TRBV11-3 and TRBJ1-1, the CDR3 gives the full variable domain: EAGVVQSPRYKIIEKKQPVAFWCNPISGHNTLYWYLQNLGQGPELLIRYENEEAVDDSQLPKDRFSAERLKGVDSTLKIQPAELGDSAVYLCASSLAHSDTEAFFGQGTRLTVV.

The rearrangement joins TRBV7-3 to TRBJ1-4; D not resolved. Between the trimmed V and J ends, which lost 5 bases and 7 bases, there was a span of 11 bases. Looked up from germline, CDR1 is SGHTA and CDR2 is FQGTGA. This CDR3 is 13 amino acids long. This CDR3 reads CASSPSEGEKLFF. The CDR3 DNA sequence: TGTGCCAGCAGCCCGAGTGAGGGTGAAAAACTGTTTTTT.

V is TRBV2 and J is TRBJ2-5, with 10 bases matching TRBD2. The junction had 9 bases not matched to a gene; V was cut back by 6 bases and J by 2 bases. Per the germline V gene, CDR1 is SNHLY and CDR2 is FYNNEI. The CDR3 sequence is 16 residues long. The CDR3 loop reads CASRERTSGWQETQYF. The CDR3, as DNA: TGTGCCAGCAGGGAAAGGACTAGCGGTTGGCAAGAGACCCAGTACTTC.